This T cell receptor (beta chain) is from a study of blood T cell repertoires in COVID-19 (dated by TCRdb to the early 2020s). For context, the study as a whole: Collaborator samples came from the United States, Italy and Spain and covered acute and convalescent phases of COVID-19. The prospective study material was composed of cDNA or gDNA derived from T cells, B-cell-depleted T cells, or PBMCs. The dataset comprised deeply sampled blood TCRbeta repertoires from subjects exposed to, actively infected with, or recovered from COVID-19. A freely available public database, intended as a resource for researchers studying the immune response to SARS-CoV-2, is where the repertoires were released. Samples were obtained from the ongoing ImmuneRACE study (first 160 participants) and from roughly 1,300 subjects provided by 6 global collaborators. Nearly every sample came with metadata listing a de-identified subject ID, COVID-19 status, age in years and sex. Where available, HLA class I and class II types were taken from metadata supplied by the sample provider and were not determined by assay-based typing. Paper-wide results and their limitations: How much clinical and demographic metadata was included differed by source and by participant, and the metadata was provided uncurated.

The germline V gene supplies CDR1 SNHLY and CDR2 FYNNEI. The germline V and J ends show losses of 6 bases and 7 bases respectively, and no gene match explains 8 bases of the junction. The CDR3 goes from the cysteine to the phenylalanine over 14 residues. Only CDR3 DNA remains: 42 bases, in frame from the first base. TCRbeta CDR3 regions were amplified from genomic DNA using the immunoSEQ Assay, a bias-controlled multiplex PCR. From the authors' description of their analysis: The number of nucleated cells in each sample was estimated from the amplification of reference gene primers within the assay. Sequence reads were collapsed and filtered to measure the absolute abundance of every unique TCRbeta CDR3 rearrangement. Productive Simpson clonality was computed per sample as the square root of Simpson's diversity index over productive rearrangements. Sourced from immuneACCESS, this table was stored by TCRdb with only in-frame sequences that have V and J called. A share of the clones is absent; for the studies checked, an unresolved V gene accounts for under half, and the remainder has no known explanation. The DNA gave D and trimming, while V, J and clone size come from that table. The sample records 75,000 to 95,000 clones, 88% of which are singletons. Roughly 2.8% of the sample goes to the ten largest clones.

About this clone itself: The clone's antigen remains unknown. No much larger clone exists at a distance of one base, and base qualities are not known.

Whole blood was collected in K2EDTA tubes by collaborating institutions according to the institutions' own protocols. For TCRbeta analysis, collaborators shipped samples in one of three forms: frozen whole blood, isolated PBMCs, or DNA extracted from either of those sample types. The TCR sequence derives from a woman aged 80 or older with acute or convalescent COVID-19. What was sequenced was peripheral blood. The rearranged segments are TRBV2 and TRBJ1-5, and 8 junction bases match TRBD1. The CDR3 is CASSLGQGGQPQHF. The DNA sequence reads TGTGCCAGCAGCCTCGGACAGGGCGGACAGCCCCAGCATTTT.